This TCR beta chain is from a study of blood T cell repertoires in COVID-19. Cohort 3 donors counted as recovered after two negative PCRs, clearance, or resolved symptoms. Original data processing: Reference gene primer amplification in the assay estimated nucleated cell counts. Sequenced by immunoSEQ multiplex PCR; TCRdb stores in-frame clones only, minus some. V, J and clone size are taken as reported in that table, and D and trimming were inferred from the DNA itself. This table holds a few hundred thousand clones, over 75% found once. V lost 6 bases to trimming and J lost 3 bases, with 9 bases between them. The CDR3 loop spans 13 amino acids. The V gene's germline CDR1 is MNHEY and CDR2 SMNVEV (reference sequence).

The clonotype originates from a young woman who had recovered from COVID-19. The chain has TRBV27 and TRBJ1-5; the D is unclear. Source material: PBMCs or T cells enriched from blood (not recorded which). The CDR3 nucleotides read TGTGCCAGCAGGACCGGGAACAATCAGCCCCAGCATTTT. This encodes CASRTGNNQPQHF.